Presented here are 18 T cell receptor beta chains from one specimen sequenced in a study of identical twins. From the 5' RACE reads, TCRdb called clonotypes with MiXCR, one entry per CDR3 protein. The sample has 500,000 or so distinct CDR3 sequences, 12% to 15% seen once. The same sample was also used in a study of yellow fever vaccine responses in identical twins.

The sample consisted of CD4+ T cells sorted from blood. Source of these receptors: a woman between 18 and 30 years old in good health.

The genes are TRBV2 and TRBJ2-3; 9 bases are shared with TRBD2. CDR1 is SNHLY and CDR2 is FYNNEI in the germline V gene. J was trimmed by 6 bases and V by 4 bases; bases with no gene match: 8. CDR3 length equals 15 residues. CDR3 loop: CASSGSGGLSDTQYF. The CDR3 DNA sequence: TGTGCCAGCAGTGGTAGCGGGGGCCTGTCTGATACGCAGTATTTT.

The chain is built from TRBV6-2 or TRBV6-3 and TRBJ2-7, with D possibly TRBD2 on 6 matching bases. The CDR3 runs 14 residues. Germline-derived CDR1 and CDR2 are MNHEY and SVGEGT. Trimming took 6 bases from V and 4 from J, leaving 16 bases between them. CDR3 loop: CASRLGGKLYEQYF. The CDR3 region has the DNA TGTGCCAGCAGACTAGGCGGGAAGTTATACGAGCAGTACTTC.

This clonotype was recorded a few times. The V call is TRBV7-2, the J call TRBJ2-1, with TRBD2 identical over 9 bases. The CDR3 has 15 amino acids. CDR1 is SGHTA, CDR2 FQGNSA, per germline. V lost 4 bases, J lost 7 bases, and 8 bases stayed unmatched. In DNA form, the CDR3 reads TGTGCCAGCAGCTCGGGAACGGCGGGGGGGAATGAGCAGTTCTTC. As protein: CASSSGTAGGNEQFF.

This clonotype was seen more than once but under ten times. The chain links TRBV20-1 to TRBJ2-5, with D hard to call. CDR1 DFQATT and CDR2 SNEGSKA come from the germline V gene (reference sequence). The CDR3 extends over 12 amino acids. Between the trimmed V and J ends, which lost 2 bases and 2 bases, there was a span of 6 bases. CDR3 region: CSARTDQETQYF. The CDR3, as DNA: TGCAGTGCTAGAACGGATCAAGAGACCCAGTACTTC.

This clonotype was seen a handful of times. This chain joins TRBV5-6 and TRBJ2-2; TRBD1 aligns across 7 bases. The V and J ends lost 4 bases and 4 bases, in that order; junction bases with no gene match: 7. This CDR3 has 15 residues. Germline CDR1 reads SGHDT; CDR2 reads YYEEEE. CDR3 residues: CASSVGGASTGELFF. The CDR3 coding sequence is TGTGCCAGCAGCGTAGGGGGCGCGTCCACCGGGGAGCTGTTTTTT.

This clonotype has a count of ten or more. The chain carries TRBV6-5 and TRBJ2-7; tentatively, D is TRBD1 or TRBD2 (5 bases each). Germline V gene data show CDR1 as MNHEY and CDR2 as SVGAGI. V lost 2 bases and J 0 bases, leaving 23 bases between the germline ends. This CDR3 is 19 amino acids long. In nucleotides, the CDR3 is TGTGCCAGCAGTTACGGTGGGGGTACGCGGGCTAGGAGCTCCTACGAGCAGTACTTC. Protein product: CASSYGGGTRARSSYEQYF.

There are a few counts of this clonotype. This sequence joins TRBV20-1 and TRBJ2-1; 15 nucleotides line up with TRBD2. After removal of 7 bases from V and 7 bases from J, the junction contained 8 bases not matched to a gene. Per the germline V gene, CDR1 is DFQATT and CDR2 is SNEGSKA (reference sequence). This CDR3 is 15 amino acids long. The CDR3 DNA sequence: TGCAGTGTCTCGGGACTAGCGGGGGGAAGGAATGAGCAGTTCTTC. Amino acid sequence: CSVSGLAGGRNEQFF.

This clonotype was counted a few times. The V and J genes are TRBV5-1 and TRBJ2-3, with 9 nucleotides matching TRBD2. CDR1 SGHRS and CDR2 YFSETQ come from the germline V gene. CDR3 size: 15 residues. V shed 2 bases and J 4 bases; nucleotides not matched to a gene: 5. The CDR3 coding sequence is TGCGCCAGCAGCTTTAGCGGGAGAGAGGCAGATACGCAGTATTTT. Translated: CASSFSGREADTQYF.

V gene TRBV7-3 combines with J gene TRBJ2-1; TRBD1 is a possible D gene (6 bases). Trimming removed 2 bases from V and 9 bases from J, with 11 bases in between. This CDR3 has 13 residues. The germline CDR1 and CDR2 sequences are SGHTA and FQGTGA. CDR3 loop: CASSLLQGGEQFF. The CDR3 DNA reads as TGTGCCAGCAGCTTATTACAGGGCGGTGAGCAGTTCTTC. The complete variable domain, with remaining parts taken from reference TRBV7-3 and TRBJ2-1, reads GAGVSQTPSNKVTEKGKYVELRCDPISGHTALYWYRQSLGQGPEFLIYFQGTGAADDSGLPNDRFFAVRPEGSVSTLKIQRTERGDSAVYLCASSLLQGGEQFFGPGTRLTVL.

This clonotype was counted at least ten times. The chain has TRBV12-3 or TRBV12-4 and TRBJ1-6, with TRBD1 as a possible D gene (5 bases). This CDR3 comprises 13 residues. V was clipped by 5 bases and J by 7 bases, with 9 bases between them. The CDR3 nucleotides are TGTGCCAGCAGTAACCGACAGAATTCACCCCTCCACTTT. Amino acid sequence: CASSNRQNSPLHF.

This chain uses TRBV7-3 with TRBJ2-3, with TRBD2 identical over 13 bases. CDR1 is SGHTA, CDR2 FQGTGA, per germline. The CDR3 is 20 residues long. Trimming removed 5 bases from V and 1 base from J; junction bases left unmatched: 15. The CDR3, as DNA: TGTGCCAGCAGCCCCCTTGGACTACTAGCGGGGGGGCCCGGCACAGATACGCAGTATTTT. It encodes CASSPLGLLAGGPGTDTQYF.

This chain links TRBV12-3 or TRBV12-4 with TRBJ2-1, with 10 bases fitting TRBD2. After removal of 7 bases from V and 8 bases from J, the junction contained 11 bases not matched to a gene. The CDR3 extends over 15 amino acids. The CDR3 DNA is TGTGCCAGCAACCAACTAGCGGGAATTGGCCATGAGCAGTTCTTC. It encodes CASNQLAGIGHEQFF.

J is TRBJ2-7 and V is TRBV20-1; D remains ambiguous. Between the trimmed V and J ends, which lost 6 bases and 5 bases, there was a span of 11 bases. The CDR3 runs to 11 residues. CDR1 DFQATT and CDR2 SNEGSKA come from the germline V gene (reference sequence). CDR3 nucleotide sequence: TGCAGTGCGGCTCCGTTGGACGAGCAGTACTTC. Amino acids: CSAAPLDEQYF.

This clonotype appeared a few times. This chain connects TRBV7-9 to TRBJ2-7; 8 nucleotides agree with TRBD2. The J segment lost 3 bases and the V segment lost 2 bases, leaving 3 bases of the junction unmatched. The CDR3 runs 14 residues. In germline, CDR1 is SEHNR, CDR2 FQNEAQ (reference sequence). The CDR3 DNA follows: TGTGCCAGCAGCTTACGGGGGGGGTTCTACGAGCAGTACTTC. It is translated as CASSLRGGFYEQYF.

V and J are TRBV9 and TRBJ2-1, with D perhaps TRBD2 (7 bases). The germline V gene has CDR1 SGDLS and CDR2 YYNGEE. The V end lost 2 bases, the J end lost 6 bases, and 18 bases lay between the germline ends. This CDR3 is 16 amino acids long. CDR3 DNA sequence: TGTGCCAGCAGCGTGGGAGGGACATTAGGTTTCAATGAGCAGTTCTTC. This encodes CASSVGGTLGFNEQFF.

J is TRBJ2-4 and V is TRBV10-3; D call uncertain. The CDR3 covers 13 residues. The germline CDR1 and CDR2 sequences are ENHRY and SYGVKD. V was cut by 6 bases and J by 2 bases, with 8 bases left in between. The CDR3, as DNA: TGTGCCATCAGCCGAGAAACCAAAAACATTCAGTACTTC. This encodes CAISRETKNIQYF.

The sample holds a few counts of this clonotype. The chain uses TRBV20-1 and TRBJ2-7, with 7 bases identical to TRBD1. The V and J ends lost 1 base and 3 bases, in that order; junction bases with no gene match: 6. Germline CDR1 and CDR2: DFQATT and SNEGSKA (reference sequence). The CDR3 sequence is 14 residues long. The CDR3 is CSARGVQGSYEQYF. The DNA of the CDR3 is TGCAGTGCTAGAGGGGTACAGGGGAGCTACGAGCAGTACTTC.

V and J are TRBV5-1 and TRBJ2-1; 9 bases align to TRBD1. The V and J ends lost 4 bases and 5 bases, in that order; junction bases with no gene match: 10. This CDR3 is built from 16 residues. CDR1 and CDR2 (germline): SGHRS, YFSETQ. CDR3 amino acids: CASSLGDRELNNEQFF. CDR3 in DNA: TGCGCCAGCAGCCTGGGGGACAGGGAACTAAACAATGAGCAGTTCTTC.